A selection of T cell receptor beta chains follows, all from one sample in a study of radiation and T cells in renal cell carcinoma. Sequencing was performed with immunoSEQ multiplex PCR; in TCRdb, only in-frame clones are kept and a portion is missing. Seen here are about 130,000 clones, 88% observed once, and the top ten hold nearly 6%. Sequenced material: blood, taken from a patient whose treatment included radiotherapy and nephrectomy. The receptors come from a woman aged 70-85 years with renal cell carcinoma. CDR3s include the opening cysteine and the closing phenylalanine or tryptophan. The D gene is left open where the match is weak. Only part of the rows carry a size: once, few, many, or a class if the clone is expanded.

d_gene: .
j_gene: TRBJ1-2
v_gene: TRBV27
abundance: few
CDR3nt: TGTGCCAGCAGTGCCGGACGGGGTGGCTACACCTTC
CDR3aa: CASSAGRGGYTF

d_gene: TRBD1
j_gene: TRBJ2-2
v_gene: TRBV5-6
abundance: .
CDR3nt: TGTGCCAGCAGCGCCGGGACAGGGGTCGGGGAGCTGTTTTTT
CDR3aa: CASSAGTGVGELFF

d_gene: TRBD1
j_gene: TRBJ2-4
v_gene: TRBV14
abundance: .
CDR3nt: TGTGCCAGCAGGTTGACAGGGAGCGCCAAAAACATTCAGTACTTC
CDR3aa: CASRLTGSAKNIQYF

d_gene: .
j_gene: TRBJ1-2
v_gene: TRBV18
abundance: .
CDR3nt: TGTGCCAGCTCGTCGCACAGGGAGGGCTATGGCTACACCTTC
CDR3aa: CASSSHREGYGYTF

d_gene: .
j_gene: TRBJ2-2
v_gene: TRBV5-1
abundance: once
CDR3nt: TGCGCCAGCAGCTTGGGCGCAACACGCCACACCGGGGAGCTGTTTTTT
CDR3aa: CASSLGATRHTGELFF

d_gene: .
j_gene: TRBJ2-7
v_gene: TRBV11-2
abundance: .
CDR3nt: TGTGCCAGCAGCTTCGGACACTTATCCTACGAGCAGTACTTC
CDR3aa: CASSFGHLSYEQYF

d_gene: .
j_gene: TRBJ1-6
v_gene: TRBV28
abundance: .
CDR3nt: TGTGCCAGCAGGCACTCAGGGGCTAAAAGGGCCAGATCACCCCTCCACTTT
CDR3aa: CASRHSGAKRARSPLHF

d_gene: .
j_gene: TRBJ1-1
v_gene: TRBV30
abundance: .
CDR3nt: TGTGCCTGGAGTGTAGGGGCTGAAGCTTTCTTT
CDR3aa: CAWSVGAEAFF

d_gene: .
j_gene: TRBJ1-2
v_gene: TRBV6-1
abundance: .
CDR3nt: TGTGCCAGCAGCGGCCTTGAGGGGTATGGCTACACCTTC
CDR3aa: CASSGLEGYGYTF

d_gene: .
j_gene: TRBJ1-1
v_gene: TRBV25-1
abundance: .
CDR3nt: TGTGCCAGCAGGACCCCCGGGACAAGGACACGAAACACTGAAGCTTTCTTT
CDR3aa: CASRTPGTRTRNTEAFF

d_gene: TRBD2
j_gene: TRBJ2-3
v_gene: TRBV4-1
abundance: .
CDR3nt: TGCGCCAGCAGCCTAGCGGGGATGGGAACAGATACGCAGTATTTT
CDR3aa: CASSLAGMGTDTQYF

d_gene: TRBD1
j_gene: TRBJ1-3
v_gene: TRBV28
abundance: once
CDR3nt: TGTGCCAGCAGAAACAGGGGAGAAAACACCATATATTTT
CDR3aa: CASRNRGENTIYF

d_gene: .
j_gene: TRBJ1-2
v_gene: TRBV19
abundance: few
CDR3nt: TGTGCCAGCAAGGACAGAAACTATGGCTACACCTTC
CDR3aa: CASKDRNYGYTF

d_gene: TRBD1
j_gene: TRBJ1-1
v_gene: TRBV18
abundance: .
CDR3nt: TGTGCCAGCTCAGGGACAGCCTGGGGGAACACTGAAGCTTTCTTT
CDR3aa: CASSGTAWGNTEAFF

d_gene: .
j_gene: TRBJ1-2
v_gene: TRBV4-3
abundance: .
CDR3nt: TGCGCCAGCAGCCGGGGACAAGGCAGAGGGGGCTACACCTTC
CDR3aa: CASSRGQGRGGYTF

d_gene: .
j_gene: TRBJ2-1
v_gene: TRBV5-4
abundance: .
CDR3nt: TGTGCCAGCAGCTTGGTCCAGCGGTTGAACAATGAGCAGTTCTTC
CDR3aa: CASSLVQRLNNEQFF

d_gene: .
j_gene: TRBJ2-7
v_gene: TRBV7-9
abundance: .
CDR3nt: TGTGCCAGCAGCTTCGGGGGGCCGATGGGATACGAGCAGTACTTC
CDR3aa: CASSFGGPMGYEQYF

d_gene: .
j_gene: TRBJ1-1
v_gene: TRBV6-5
abundance: .
CDR3nt: TGTGCCAGCAGGTCGCCCCAGATGAACACTGAAGCTTTCTTT
CDR3aa: CASRSPQMNTEAFF

d_gene: .
j_gene: TRBJ1-3
v_gene: TRBV4-2
abundance: once
CDR3nt: TGTGCCAGCAGCCCGAGTCGGGGAACGGGAAACACCATATATTTT
CDR3aa: CASSPSRGTGNTIYF

d_gene: .
j_gene: TRBJ2-3
v_gene: TRBV5-1
abundance: .
CDR3nt: TGCGCCAGCAGCCGCCAACCTTCCGGCCGGGCCAACACAGATACGCAGTATTTT
CDR3aa: CASSRQPSGRANTDTQYF

d_gene: .
j_gene: TRBJ2-1
v_gene: TRBV19
abundance: .
CDR3nt: TGTGCCAGTAGTATAGAGGGCACCTACAATGAGCAGTTCTTC
CDR3aa: CASSIEGTYNEQFF

d_gene: TRBD1
j_gene: TRBJ2-1
v_gene: TRBV7-3
abundance: .
CDR3nt: TGTGCCAGCAGCCAACAGGGGGCCCTCTACAATGAGCAGTTCTTC
CDR3aa: CASSQQGALYNEQFF

d_gene: .
j_gene: TRBJ2-5
v_gene: TRBV5-1
abundance: .
CDR3nt: TGCGCCAGCAGCCTCCCCCCATCTAGTATAGAGACCCAGTACTTC
CDR3aa: CASSLPPSSIETQYF

d_gene: TRBD2
j_gene: TRBJ2-4
v_gene: TRBV28
abundance: .
CDR3nt: TGTGCCAGCAGCCCCAATCCGGGGGGTGGAGACATTCAGTACTTC
CDR3aa: CASSPNPGGGDIQYF

d_gene: .
j_gene: TRBJ1-6
v_gene: TRBV27
abundance: .
CDR3nt: TGTGCCAGCAGTTTATTAAGGTCGGGGGAATCACCCCTCCACTTT
CDR3aa: CASSLLRSGESPLHF

d_gene: .
j_gene: TRBJ1-2
v_gene: TRBV9
abundance: .
CDR3nt: TGTGCCAGCAGCGTGGGGGCCCAGAACTATGGCTACACCTTC
CDR3aa: CASSVGAQNYGYTF